The sequence of this TCR beta chain was determined in a study of T cells in Graves' hyperthyroidism and ophthalmopathy. Findings of the study overall: The model foresaw ophthalmopathy a median around 6 months prior to onset.

Amplified regions were TCR beta CDR3 sequences from RNA transcripts. In the first-round RT-PCR of the TCR CDR3, the HTBI primer set was used. Each CDR3 protein is one row after TCRdb ran MiXCR on the multiplex PCR reads. The profile shows around 690,000 distinct CDR3 sequences, around 16% of them singletons. This clonotype has only a few counts. Its antigen is still unknown. Graves' hyperthyroidism showing no ophthalmopathy progression within 18 months was considered stable. This TCR came from a man aged 50-60 years with Graves' hyperthyroidism. Input material: blood.

The CDR3 loop reads CSVDQFDGSYEQYF. As DNA, the CDR3 is TGCAGCGTTGATCAATTTGACGGGAGCTACGAGCAGTACTTC. The genes are TRBV29-1 and TRBJ2-7, with D maybe TRBD2 (6 bases). Germline assignment: CDR1 SQVTM and CDR2 ANQGSEA. Trimming removed 3 bases from V and 3 bases from J, with 15 bases in between. The CDR3 runs to 14 residues.